This TCR beta chain was sequenced in a study of vaccination effects on CD4 cells after COVID-19. Study information: Two convalescent patients were sampled 16 days and one week before vaccination. Study results and limitations: Clones arising from infection and from vaccination showed marked clonal contraction late after vaccination.

Per the germline V gene, CDR1 is MNHEY and CDR2 is SVGAGI. V dropped 2 bases and J dropped 7 bases, with 18 bases sitting between them. The CDR3 contains 15 residues. The method was immunoSEQ multiplex PCR; TCRdb's version includes in-frame clones alone and lacks a portion of them. Among about 45,000 clones listed, approximately 70% were seen once. About this clone: The antigen remains undetermined.

Antigen-specific CD4+ T cells were expanded (with viral peptide pools) by the ViraFEST assay ahead of sequencing. Subsequent to a culture period of 10 days, CD4+ T cells were isolated. This individual tested PCR-positive for SARS-CoV-2 infection between March and December 2020. The chain carries TRBV6-5 and TRBJ2-7, with D possibly being TRBD2 (6 bases). This specimen was CD4+ T cells from PBMCs cultured with a peptide pool, taken before COVID-19 vaccination. This receptor was taken from a human donor who had a prior SARS-CoV-2 infection. In DNA, the CDR3 is TGTGCCAGCAGTTACGTTTCGGGGTATCGGGGGGAGCAGTACTTC. Translated, it gives CASSYVSGYRGEQYF.